This T cell receptor (beta chain) stems from a study of neurological immune-mediated disorders. TCRdb ran MiXCR on the 5' RACE reads and lists one entry per CDR3 protein. The table includes 75,000 to 85,000 distinct CDR3 sequences, about a sixth detected once. Unsorted libraries were generated from 2 million PBMCs held at -80 degrees C. V lost 1 base and J lost 4, with 16 bases in between. There are 16 residues in the CDR3. In germline, CDR1 is SGHNT, CDR2 YENEEA. This TCR was recovered from a woman between 40 and 50 years old in good health. Specimen: PBMCs. The V and J genes are TRBV11-3 and TRBJ1-1; possible D gene TRBD1, 5 bases. The CDR3 DNA sequence: TGTGCCAGCAGCTTAGGTCGGGGACGGGGGTTCACTGAAGCTTTCTTT. Protein sequence: CASSLGRGRGFTEAFF.